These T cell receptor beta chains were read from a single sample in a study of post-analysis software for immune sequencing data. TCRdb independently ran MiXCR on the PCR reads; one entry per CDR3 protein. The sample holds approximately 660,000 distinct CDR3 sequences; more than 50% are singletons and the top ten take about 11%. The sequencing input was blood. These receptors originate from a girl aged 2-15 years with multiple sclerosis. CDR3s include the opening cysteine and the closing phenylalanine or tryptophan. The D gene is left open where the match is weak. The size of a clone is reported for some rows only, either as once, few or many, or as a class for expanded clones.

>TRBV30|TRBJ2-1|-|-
CALRQNEQFF
TGTGCCCTTAGACAAAATGAGCAGTTCTTC
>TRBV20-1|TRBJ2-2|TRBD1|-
CSARTGGPNTGELFF
TGCAGTGCTAGGACAGGGGGCCCCAACACCGGGGAGCTGTTTTTT
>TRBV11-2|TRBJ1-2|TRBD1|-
CASSLVLPWTGWPPIPNNYGYTF
TGTGCCAGCAGCTTAGTATTACCCTGGACAGGGTGGCCACCTATACCCAATAACTATGGCTACACCTTC
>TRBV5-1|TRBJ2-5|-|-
CASSVMDSQETQYF
TGCGCCAGCAGCGTTATGGACAGTCAAGAGACCCAGTACTTC
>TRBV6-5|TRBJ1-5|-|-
CASSPGQFNQPQHF
TGTGCCAGCAGCCCCGGACAGTTCAATCAGCCCCAGCATTTT
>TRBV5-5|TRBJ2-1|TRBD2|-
CASSLAVTSGTRYNEQFF
TGTGCCAGCAGCTTGGCAGTGACTAGCGGCACCCGTTACAATGAGCAGTTCTTC
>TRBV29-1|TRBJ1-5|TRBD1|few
CSVITGGLNQPQHF
TGCAGCGTTATCACAGGGGGCTTAAATCAGCCCCAGCATTTT
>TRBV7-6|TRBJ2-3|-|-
CASTLGPRGRSTDTQYF
TGTGCCAGCACCCTAGGCCCCCGGGGGCGGAGCACAGATACGCAGTATTTT
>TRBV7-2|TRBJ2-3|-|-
CASSPTRGTQYF
TGTGCCAGCAGCCCGACCAGAGGAACGCAGTATTTT
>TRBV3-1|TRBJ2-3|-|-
CASSQDWRGSTDTQYF
TGTGCCAGCAGCCAAGACTGGCGGGGTAGCACAGATACGCAGTATTTT
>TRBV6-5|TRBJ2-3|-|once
CASAASALTDTQYF
TGTGCCAGCGCCGCTAGCGCCCTCACAGATACGCAGTATTTT
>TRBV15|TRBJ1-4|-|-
CATRQPGPSNEKLFF
TGTGCCACCAGACAACCGGGACCGAGTAATGAAAAACTGTTTTTT
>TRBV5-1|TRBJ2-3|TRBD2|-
CASSSTLTSGHSAQYF
TGCGCCAGCAGCTCTACTCTGACTAGCGGGCACTCGGCGCAGTATTTT
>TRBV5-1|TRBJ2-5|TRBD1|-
CASSPIGTDQETQYF
TGCGCCAGCAGCCCAATTGGGACAGACCAAGAGACCCAGTACTTC